The 31 T cell receptor beta chains in this list originate from one sample, sequenced in a study of cytomegalovirus exposure and HLA in healthy donors. Assay used: immunoSEQ multiplex PCR; TCRdb lists only in-frame clones, some missing. The sample shows approximately 200,000 clones, about 81% of them seen only once. Source material: PBMCs. These receptors all stem from a woman aged 30 to 39 in good health and CMV-seronegative.

The rearrangement joins TRBV4-1 to TRBJ2-5, with D perhaps matching TRBD2 (6 bases). Per germline, CDR1 MGHRA and CDR2 YSYEKL. The CDR3 sequence is 15 residues long. V shed 1 base and J shed 4 bases, with 13 bases lying between them. CDR3 sequence: CASSQAGTLRETQYF. The CDR3 coding sequence is TGCGCCAGCAGCCAAGCCGGGACTCTACGAGAGACCCAGTACTTC.

The rearrangement links TRBV4-1 to TRBJ2-3; 8 bases agree with TRBD2. V was pared by 1 base and J by 2 bases, with 11 bases of the junction left unmatched. Germline-derived CDR1 and CDR2 are MGHRA and YSYEKL. The CDR3 has 18 amino acids. The DNA for the CDR3 is TGCGCCAGCAGCCAAGGGCAAATACGGGGGGGGCTCACAGATACGCAGTATTTT. The encoded protein is CASSQGQIRGGLTDTQYF.

The chain employs TRBV10-3 and TRBJ2-1; 7 positions agree with TRBD2. CDR3 length equals 15 residues. The germline V gene has CDR1 ENHRY and CDR2 SYGVKD. After removal of 2 bases from V and 1 base from J, the junction contained 2 bases not matched to a gene. The CDR3 loop is CAISEGGSSYNEQFF. CDR3 DNA: TGTGCCATCAGTGAGGGCGGGAGTTCCTACAATGAGCAGTTCTTC.

The chain carries TRBV2 and TRBJ1-4; the D is unclear. Germline CDR1 SNHLY, CDR2 FYNNEI. The CDR3 sequence is 13 residues long. Trimming took 9 bases from V and 5 from J, leaving 13 bases between them. CDR3 nucleotides: TGTGCCAGTGAGGGCGGCATGAATGAAAAACTGTTTTTT. Translated: CASEGGMNEKLFF.

The chain recombines TRBV6-4 with TRBJ2-1; the D gene is possibly TRBD2 (6 bases). Germline V gene data show CDR1 as MRHNA and CDR2 as SNTAGT. V was pared by 0 bases and J by 9 bases, with 12 bases between. The CDR3 is made up of 14 amino acids. CDR3 region: CASSDSWGVGEQFF. Here the CDR3 DNA reads TGTGCCAGCAGTGACTCTTGGGGGGTGGGTGAGCAGTTCTTC.

V is TRBV7-2 and J is TRBJ2-7; no clear D gene. Per germline, CDR1 SGHTA and CDR2 FQGNSA. The CDR3 contains 15 residues. V was shortened by 3 bases and J by 3 bases, with 15 bases between the two germline ends. The CDR3 DNA follows: TGTGCCAGCAGCTTTTCCGCCAGGCGAAACTACGAGCAGTACTTC. Encoded protein: CASSFSARRNYEQYF. Combining the CDR3 with reference TRBV7-2 and TRBJ2-7 gives the whole variable domain GAGVSQSPSNKVTEKGKDVELRCDPISGHTALYWYRQSLGQGLEFLIYFQGNSAPDKSGLPSDRFSAERTGGSVSTLTIQRTQQEDSAVYLCASSFSARRNYEQYFGPGTRLTVT.

V is TRBV28 and J is TRBJ2-3; 13 bases match TRBD2. Per the germline V gene, CDR1 is MDHEN and CDR2 is SYDVKM. V gave up 6 bases and J gave up 7 bases; unmatched junction bases: 4. This CDR3 contains 14 residues. The DNA for the CDR3 is TGTGCCAGCAGCCGGACTAGCGGGAGATATACGCAGTATTTT. Protein product: CASSRTSGRYTQYF.

The rearrangement links TRBV19 to TRBJ1-5, with TRBD1 identical over 9 bases. Germline lookup yields CDR1 LNHDA and CDR2 SQIVND (reference sequence). This CDR3 comprises 16 residues. Trimming removed 4 bases from V and 6 bases from J; junction bases left unmatched: 10. CDR3 amino acids: CASSTHRDRVRQPQHF. CDR3 in DNA: TGTGCCAGTAGTACCCACCGGGACAGGGTCCGTCAGCCCCAGCATTTT.

V gene TRBV29-1 combines with J gene TRBJ2-7; 7 bases are shared with TRBD2. Trimming removed 1 base from V and 9 bases from J; junction bases left unmatched: 0. CDR3 length: 10 residues. Germline V gene data show CDR1 as SQVTM and CDR2 as ANQGSEA. DNA for the CDR3: TGCAGCGTTGAAGGGGAGGGGCAGTACTTC. Its protein is CSVEGEGQYF.

The CDR3, as DNA: TGTGCCAGCACACACAGGGGTAACACCGGGGAGCTGTTTTTT. Amino acids: CASTHRGNTGELFF. V usage is TRBV5-5 and J usage is TRBJ2-2, with 7 nucleotides matching TRBD1. The CDR3 has 14 amino acids. After removal of 6 bases from V and 2 bases from J, the junction contained 4 bases not matched to a gene. CDR1 and CDR2 from the germline V gene are SGHKS and YYEKEE (reference sequence). Based on the CDR3 plus reference TRBV5-5 and TRBJ2-2, the full variable domain is DAGVTQSPTHLIKTRGQQVTLRCSPISGHKSVSWYQQVLGQGPQFIFQYYEKEERGRGNFPDRFSARQFPNYSSELNVNALLLGDSALYLCASTHRGNTGELFFGEGSRLTVL.

This clone was recorded a few times. This chain uses TRBV5-1 with TRBJ2-5, with TRBD2 identical over 7 bases. The CDR3 has 15 residues. Germline V lookup: CDR1 SGHRS, CDR2 YFSETQ. Trimming at V came to 5 bases and at J to 2 bases, leaving 9 bases not matched to a gene. This chain's CDR3 is CASRRAGVQQETQYF. The CDR3 region has the DNA TGCGCCAGCAGACGCGCGGGGGTCCAACAAGAGACCCAGTACTTC.

This clone appeared a few times. The genes are TRBV9 and TRBJ1-1, with unresolved D. Germline values: CDR1 SGDLS, CDR2 YYNGEE. The CDR3 runs 13 residues. Between the trimmed V and J ends, which lost 6 bases and 3 bases, there was a span of 12 bases. The chain's CDR3 is CASTPGAHTEAFF. CDR3 coding DNA: TGTGCCAGCACCCCGGGTGCGCACACTGAAGCTTTCTTT.

A note on this clone: One end of the junction does not line up with germline, which may come from a read error. The chain couples TRBV7-9 to TRBJ1-1; possible D gene TRBD1, 5 bases. Germline loops: CDR1 SEHNR, CDR2 FQNEAQ (reference sequence). This CDR3 spans 13 amino acids. The CDR3 is CASSLPQGTGAFF. The DNA for the CDR3 is TGTGCCAGCAGCCTCCCCCAGGGAACTGGAGCTTTCTTT.

The genes are TRBV5-1 and TRBJ1-5; D not certain. The CDR3 totals 13 residues. V lost 2 bases to trimming and J lost 5 bases, with 8 bases between them. Germline loops: CDR1 SGHRS, CDR2 YFSETQ. The CDR3, as DNA: TGCGCCAGCAGCTTATATCCGGATCAGCCCCAGCATTTT. This gives the protein CASSLYPDQPQHF. The variable domain in full, completed from reference TRBV5-1 and TRBJ1-5, reads KAGVTQTPRYLIKTRGQQVTLSCSPISGHRSVSWYQQTPGQGLQFLFEYFSETQRNKGNFPGRFSGRQFSNSRSEMNVSTLELGDSALYLCASSLYPDQPQHFGDGTRLSIL.

This chain uses TRBV13 with TRBJ2-3; TRBD1 agrees at 10 bases. The CDR3 consists of 17 residues. CDR1 and CDR2 (germline): PRHDT, FYEKMQ (reference sequence). Losses at the gene ends were 5 bases for V and 4 bases for J; bases not matched to a gene: 12. In DNA, the CDR3 is TGTGCCAGCAGCCCAACCCTTCGGGACAGGGGCTCAGATACGCAGTATTTT. This translates into CASSPTLRDRGSDTQYF.

The CDR3 region has the DNA TGTGCCAGCAGCGGGTCGGGGGATGTTGGCTACACCTTC. Translated: CASSGSGDVGYTF. The chain couples TRBV27 to TRBJ1-2; TRBD1 is a possible D gene (5 bases). This CDR3 is built from 13 residues. V was cut by 6 bases and J by 7 bases, with 15 bases left in between. From germline, CDR1 is MNHEY and CDR2 SMNVEV (reference sequence).

This chain uses TRBV30 with TRBJ1-2; D is possibly TRBD1 (5 bases). V dropped 5 bases and J dropped 0 bases, with 7 bases sitting between them. The CDR3 is made up of 12 amino acids. Germline V CDR1 and CDR2: GTSNPN, SVGIG (reference sequence). The CDR3 loop reads CAWETANYGYTF. The CDR3 DNA is TGTGCCTGGGAGACAGCTAACTATGGCTACACCTTC.

This clone was observed a handful of times. This chain connects TRBV19 to TRBJ1-5; 7 bases map to TRBD1. CDR1 and CDR2 from the germline V gene are LNHDA and SQIVND (reference sequence). The V and J ends lost 6 bases and 7 bases, in that order; junction bases with no gene match: 9. The length of the CDR3 is 14 residues. CDR3 sequence (DNA): TGTGCCAGTAGCCAACAGGGGAGTGGGCAGCCCCAGCATTTT. Translated, it gives CASSQQGSGQPQHF.

This sequence joins TRBV5-6 and TRBJ1-3, with TRBD1 identical over 9 bases. The CDR3 totals 14 residues. With V trimmed by 2 bases and J by 7 bases, 4 bases remained unmatched. In germline, CDR1 is SGHDT, CDR2 YYEEEE. CDR3 bases: TGTGCCAGCAGCTTCCCTGACAGGGGGAACACCATATATTTT. It is translated as CASSFPDRGNTIYF.

This clone was seen more than once but under ten times. The rearrangement links TRBV6-5 to TRBJ2-7, with TRBD2 matching over 7 bases. This CDR3 comprises 14 residues. Trimming cost V 5 bases and J 3 bases; bases outside gene matches: 7. Germline CDR1 is MNHEY and CDR2 is SVGAGI. CDR3 coding DNA: TGTGCCAGCAGTAGTGTGGGCGGGAGCTACGAGCAGTACTTC. This encodes CASSSVGGSYEQYF.

The DNA for the CDR3 is TGTGCCAGCACCAAGACAGGGGCGGATTCTGGGGCCAACGTCCTGACTTTC. Protein: CASTKTGADSGANVLTF. V and J are TRBV11-2 and TRBJ2-6; TRBD1 aligns across 8 bases. The germline CDR1 and CDR2 sequences are SGHAT and FQNNGV. The CDR3 is 17 amino acids. V was pared by 7 bases and J by 1 base, with 9 bases of the junction left unmatched.

This chain uses TRBV7-6 with TRBJ2-2; 10 nucleotides agree with TRBD2. CDR1 SGHVS and CDR2 FNYEAQ come from the germline V gene. V shed 0 bases and J 4 bases; nucleotides not matched to a gene: 5. The length of the CDR3 is 17 residues. CDR3 loop: CASSLASSGRTTGELFF. The CDR3 region has the DNA TGTGCCAGCAGCTTAGCGAGTAGCGGGAGGACCACCGGGGAGCTGTTTTTT. Based on the CDR3 plus reference TRBV7-6 and TRBJ2-2, the full variable domain is GAGVSQSPRYKVTKRGQDVALRCDPISGHVSLYWYRQALGQGPEFLTYFNYEAQQDKSGLPNDRFSAERPEGSISTLTIQRTEQRDSAMYRCASSLASSGRTTGELFFGEGSRLTVL.

The rearrangement uses TRBV7-3 and TRBJ2-5; no clear D. CDR3 length equals 12 residues. The V and J ends lost 5 bases and 5 bases respectively, with 9 bases between them. The germline V gene encodes CDR1 SGHTA and CDR2 FQGTGA. The CDR3 is CASSPGLETQYF. DNA of the CDR3: TGTGCCAGCAGCCCCGGGTTGGAGACCCAGTACTTC.

This clone was detected once. The chain employs TRBV6-1 and TRBJ1-2; D is undetermined. The CDR3 consists of 14 residues. Germline CDR1 reads MNHNS; CDR2 reads SASEGT. The V end was cut by 4 bases, the J end by 7 bases, with 16 bases between. In nucleotides, the CDR3 is TGTGCCAGCAGTGCCTCCCCAGAGGGCTCTGGCTACACCTTC. Amino acid sequence: CASSASPEGSGYTF.

This clone was observed once. This chain links TRBV10-1 with TRBJ2-1; 8 positions match TRBD1. There are 15 residues in the CDR3. The V and J ends lost 0 bases and 8 bases, in that order; junction bases with no gene match: 6. Germline lookup yields CDR1 WNHNN and CDR2 SYGVQD (reference sequence). CDR3 protein: CASSESRTGRDEQFF. In DNA, the CDR3 is TGCGCCAGCAGTGAGTCTAGGACAGGGAGAGATGAGCAGTTCTTC.

The chain joins TRBV19 to TRBJ2-7, with 12 bases aligning to TRBD1. Germline-derived CDR1 and CDR2 are LNHDA and SQIVND (reference sequence). After removal of 2 bases from V and 6 bases from J, the junction contained 5 bases not matched to a gene. This CDR3 contains 15 residues. CDR3 sequence: CASSIIGTGGREQYF. The CDR3 region has the DNA TGTGCCAGTAGTATAATAGGGACAGGGGGCCGCGAGCAGTACTTC.

Written as DNA, the CDR3 is TGTGCCAGCAGTGAAATGGGACAGGCCTCTGGGGCCAACGTCCTGACTTTC. Its translation is CASSEMGQASGANVLTF. The V and J genes are TRBV6-1 and TRBJ2-6, with 8 bases identical to TRBD1. After removal of 2 bases from V and 0 bases from J, the junction contained 3 bases not matched to a gene. Germline-derived CDR1 and CDR2 are MNHNS and SASEGT. The CDR3 has 17 amino acids.

CDR3 protein: CASSLGGAFTEAFF. The CDR3 region has the DNA TGTGCCAGCAGCTTAGGCGGGGCTTTCACTGAAGCTTTCTTT. This chain links TRBV7-9 with TRBJ1-1; perhaps TRBD1 as D (5 bases). The CDR3 contains 14 residues. Trimming shortened V by 1 base and J by 4 bases, and 10 bases separated the two germline ends. Germline V gene sequence: CDR1 SEHNR, CDR2 FQNEAQ (reference sequence).

The chain has TRBV19 and TRBJ2-2, with D perhaps TRBD2 (5 bases). CDR1 is LNHDA and CDR2 is SQIVND in the germline V gene (reference sequence). The CDR3 consists of 11 residues. The V end was cut by 9 bases, the J end by 6 bases, with 8 bases between. CDR3 protein: CASQRSGELFF. In nucleotides, the CDR3 is TGTGCCAGCCAGCGGTCCGGGGAGCTGTTTTTT.

The chain recombines TRBV11-3 with TRBJ2-1; 7 bases line up with TRBD2. Germline V CDR1 and CDR2: SGHNT, YENEEA. The CDR3 has 13 amino acids. After removal of 3 bases from V and 10 bases from J, the junction contained 6 bases not matched to a gene. In nucleotides, the CDR3 is TGTGCCAGCAGCTTGGCGGGGGAAATAGAGCAGTTCTTC. Translation: CASSLAGEIEQFF.

V gene TRBV27 combines with J gene TRBJ2-3; 7 bases map to TRBD1. V was clipped by 3 bases and J by 5 bases; unmatched bases: 5. CDR3 length: 14 residues. Per the germline V gene, CDR1 is MNHEY and CDR2 is SMNVEV (reference sequence). CDR3 nucleotides: TGTGCCAGCAGTTTCAGGGGGTGGGAAGATACGCAGTATTTT. Translation gives CASSFRGWEDTQYF.